This TCR beta chain was recorded in a study of early T cells in non-severe SARS-CoV-2 infection. The overall study: It was bulk RNA from unsorted whole blood that was sequenced, and the chains were unpaired.

V shed 2 bases and J 3 bases; nucleotides not matched to a gene: 4. Germline CDR1 is ENHRY and CDR2 is SYGVKD. The CDR3 totals 16 residues. Attached unique molecular identifiers marked individual cDNA molecules. TCRdb recomputed calls from the 5' RACE reads with MiXCR, one row per CDR3 protein. The sample holds 25,000 to 35,000 distinct CDR3 sequences; roughly 3.9% are singletons and the top ten take 8.2%. This clonotype was seen many times. Sequencing was done on a sample of whole blood. V gene TRBV10-3 combines with J gene TRBJ2-6; TRBD1 matches at 7 bases. This TCR was sampled from an adult who was a healthcare worker with PCR-confirmed SARS-CoV-2 infection or an uninfected control (not recorded which). The CDR3 here is CAISETQGIGANVLTF. CDR3 nucleotide sequence: TGTGCCATCAGTGAGACACAGGGGATTGGGGCCAACGTCCTGACTTTC.